This T cell receptor beta chain comes out of a study of T cell responses to AZD1222 COVID-19 vaccine. Study findings and constraints: Donors were chiefly white British, with a greater number of females, and clonal diversity was perhaps underestimated. Sampling captured repertoires only after the peak T cell response.

As to this clone: Its cognate antigen is unknown.

This CDR3 contains 13 residues. Trimming cost V 2 bases and J 7 bases, with 15 bases left between them. CDR1 and CDR2 from the germline V gene are GTSNPN and SVGIG (reference sequence). TCRdb's copy holds only in-frame clones and misses some; the assay was immunoSEQ multiplex PCR. The sample lists some 130,000 clones; about 88% were seen once. Analysis merged second doses at about 4 or about 12 weeks. This chain joins TRBV30 and TRBJ2-7; D remains unclear. The sequence came from an adult who received the AZD1222 COVID-19 vaccine. The starting material was peripheral blood, obtained 28 days after the second AZD1222 dose. CDR3 DNA sequence: TGTGCCTGGAGTCCAGCGTACGATTTGGAGCAGTACTTC. This sequence encodes CAWSPAYDLEQYF.